Each of the 11 T cell receptor beta chains below was sequenced from the same sample in a study of cytomegalovirus exposure and HLA in healthy donors. PCR employed 60 Vbeta and 13 Jbeta primers. Profiled with immunoSEQ multiplex PCR; TCRdb holds only in-frame clones, not every one. This sample has 120,000 to 150,000 clones, with 80% to 90% found just once. The material sequenced was PBMCs. These TCRs come from a middle-aged woman in good health and CMV-seropositive.

The CDR3 sequence is CASSHRLGMYNEQFF. In DNA form, the CDR3 reads TGTGCCAGCAGCCACAGACTAGGGATGTACAATGAGCAGTTCTTC. V usage is TRBV14 and J usage is TRBJ2-1; possible D gene TRBD2, 6 bases. Germline V gene lookup returns CDR1 SGHDN and CDR2 FVKESK. This CDR3 has 15 amino acids. The V end lost 3 bases, the J end lost 4 bases, and 13 bases lay between the germline ends.

V usage is TRBV28 and J usage is TRBJ1-5; the match to TRBD1 covers 11 bases. Trimming removed 5 bases from V and 1 base from J; junction bases left unmatched: 10. The CDR3 is 18 amino acids. CDR1 is MDHEN and CDR2 is SYDVKM in the germline V gene. This CDR3 is CASSRGTGGSVSNQPQHF. In nucleotides, the CDR3 is TGTGCCAGCAGTCGTGGGACAGGGGGTTCAGTGAGCAATCAGCCCCAGCATTTT.

The chain has TRBV9 and TRBJ2-7; 9 positions match TRBD2. From germline, CDR1 is SGDLS and CDR2 YYNGEE. Unmatched junction bases numbered 16, after V lost 2 bases and J lost 1 base. The CDR3 totals 19 residues. CDR3 DNA sequence: TGTGCCAGCAGCGTTGGTATCGGTGGGGCGGGAGGGACATCCTACGAGCAGTACTTC. Translating gives CASSVGIGGAGGTSYEQYF.

The rearrangement joins TRBV10-1 to TRBJ2-1; possible D gene TRBD2, 5 bases. Germline-derived CDR1 and CDR2 are WNHNN and SYGVQD (reference sequence). This CDR3 is 16 amino acids long. Deletions cut 5 bases from V and 1 base from J, with 15 bases between. The CDR3 bases are TGCGCCAGCAGTTGGACTGCCGCCGGGTCCTACAATGAGCAGTTCTTC. Its protein is CASSWTAAGSYNEQFF.

The chain links TRBV27 to TRBJ2-2; 10 nucleotides agree with TRBD2. The CDR3 length is 14 residues. The germline V gene has CDR1 MNHEY and CDR2 SMNVEV (reference sequence). V shed 8 bases, J shed 4 bases, and the junction held 4 bases outside the gene matches. In DNA, the CDR3 is TGTGCCAGCGGACTAGCGGTAAGCACCGGGGAGCTGTTTTTT. It encodes CASGLAVSTGELFF.

The chain uses TRBV10-2 and TRBJ1-6, with 7 nucleotides matching TRBD1. V lost 2 bases, J lost 6 bases, and 10 bases stayed unmatched. The CDR3 extends over 17 amino acids. Germline assignment: CDR1 WSHSY and CDR2 SAAADI. In DNA form, the CDR3 reads TGCGCCAGCAGTGAGGCCCGGGACAGTCCTACTAATTCACCCCTCCACTTT. It translates to CASSEARDSPTNSPLHF.

This clone was picked up one time. The chain joins TRBV10-3 to TRBJ2-2, with a tentative D call TRBD1 (5 bases). Germline CDR1 reads ENHRY; CDR2 reads SYGVKD. V was cut by 6 bases and J by 3 bases, with 14 bases left in between. The CDR3 has 15 amino acids. The CDR3 nucleotides read TGTGCCATCAGCAAGGGGTTAGGGGACACCGGGGAGCTGTTTTTT. Translated, it gives CAISKGLGDTGELFF.

V is TRBV7-2 and J is TRBJ2-2; 7 nucleotides match TRBD2. The CDR3 spans 15 residues. Germline CDR1 and CDR2: SGHTA and FQGNSA. Trimming removed 2 bases from V and 6 bases from J; junction bases left unmatched: 6. CDR3 sequence (DNA): TGTGCCAGCAGCTTAAAAGGGAGGGGATCCGGGGAGCTGTTTTTT. Protein: CASSLKGRGSGELFF.

V and J are TRBV7-2 and TRBJ1-5; TRBD1 might be the D (5 bases). The V end was cut by 5 bases, the J end by 0 bases, with 8 bases between. Germline CDR1 reads SGHTA; CDR2 reads FQGNSA. The CDR3 is made up of 14 amino acids. In DNA, the CDR3 is TGTGCCAGCAGCCCACAGGTTAGCAATCAGCCCCAGCATTTT. Encoded protein: CASSPQVSNQPQHF.

The chain carries TRBV6-1 and TRBJ1-2, with 7 bases aligning to TRBD1. Unmatched junction bases numbered 4, after V lost 1 base and J lost 2 bases. CDR3 size: 15 residues. Germline V gene data show CDR1 as MNHNS and CDR2 as SASEGT. The DNA of the CDR3 is TGTGCCAGCAGTGAAGGGCTGGGACAGAACTATGGCTACACCTTC. Its translation is CASSEGLGQNYGYTF.

The chain employs TRBV28 and TRBJ1-2, with D possibly TRBD1 on 6 matching bases. The CDR3 extends over 13 amino acids. Between the trimmed V and J ends, which lost 5 bases and 3 bases, there was a span of 10 bases. Germline lookup yields CDR1 MDHEN and CDR2 SYDVKM. The CDR3 DNA is TGTGCCAGCAGTAGGTCAGGGGACTATGGCTACACCTTC. This sequence encodes CASSRSGDYGYTF.